Shown below are 31 T cell receptor beta chains from a single sample sequenced in a study of blood T cells in healthy people across ages. Primers used in a second PCR of about 6 to 11 cycles were a sample-barcoded 5' primer and a J-beta primer mix. TCRdb re-analysed the 5' RACE reads in MiXCR, keeping a single row per CDR3 protein. The top ten hold more than 3% of the sample, which has about 800,000 distinct CDR3 sequences, just under 25% seen once. These data are also associated with another study on T cells of mothers and their children.

The sequenced sample consisted of blood. These TCRs come from a boy aged 5 to 17 in good health.

V gene TRBV2 combines with J gene TRBJ2-3; no firm D call. The CDR3 length is 13 residues. The V end was cut by 0 bases, the J end by 10 bases, with 11 bases between. Germline V gene data show CDR1 as SNHLY and CDR2 as FYNNEI. CDR3 residues: CASSEALRKAQYF. For the CDR3, the DNA is TGTGCCAGCAGTGAAGCGCTTCGGAAAGCGCAGTATTTT.

V gene TRBV7-3 combines with J gene TRBJ2-1, with D possibly called TRBD1 or TRBD2 (5 bases each). This CDR3 region has 14 residues. The germline V and J ends were trimmed by 2 bases and 8 bases, with 13 bases remaining between them. CDR1 is SGHTA and CDR2 is FQGTGA in the germline V gene. The CDR3 DNA reads as TGTGCCAGCAGCTTAGGGGGTCCGCGGGATGAGCAGTTCTTC. Protein sequence: CASSLGGPRDEQFF.

This clonotype has just a few counts. The chain links TRBV20-1 to TRBJ2-2; 11 bases line up with TRBD2. This CDR3 contains 15 residues. The V gene's germline CDR1 is DFQATT and CDR2 SNEGSKA (reference sequence). Trimming at V came to 6 bases and at J to 1 base, leaving 4 bases not matched to a gene. The DNA of the CDR3 is TGCAGTGCCTTCACTAGCGGGGGGAACACCGGGGAGCTGTTTTTT. The encoded protein is CSAFTSGGNTGELFF.

This clonotype was seen more than once but under ten times. The chain joins TRBV5-1 to TRBJ1-5, with 8 nucleotides matching TRBD1. The germline V gene encodes CDR1 SGHRS and CDR2 YFSETQ. Losses at the gene ends were 4 bases for V and 1 base for J; bases not matched to a gene: 10. The CDR3 spans 17 residues. CDR3 DNA: TGCGCCAGCAGCCCGTATGGACAGGGTCTCAGCAATCAGCCCCAGCATTTT. Protein product: CASSPYGQGLSNQPQHF. Drawing the rest from reference TRBV5-1 and TRBJ1-5, the complete variable domain is KAGVTQTPRYLIKTRGQQVTLSCSPISGHRSVSWYQQTPGQGLQFLFEYFSETQRNKGNFPGRFSGRQFSNSRSEMNVSTLELGDSALYLCASSPYGQGLSNQPQHFGDGTRLSIL.

This clonotype has just a few counts. The chain employs TRBV28 and TRBJ2-7, with D uncertain. The V and J ends lost 5 bases and 2 bases respectively, with 16 bases between them. The length of the CDR3 is 15 residues. Germline CDR1 is MDHEN and CDR2 is SYDVKM. CDR3 coding DNA: TGTGCCAGCAGTCACCTGACGGATCCGACCTACGAGCAGTACTTC. Its translation is CASSHLTDPTYEQYF.

The gene calls are TRBV11-1 and TRBJ2-6; D might be TRBD1 or TRBD2, each matching 5 bases. The CDR3 loop spans 15 amino acids. Germline CDR1 reads SGHAT; CDR2 reads FQDESV (reference sequence). The CDR3 is CVTEGFKPGANVLTF. The CDR3 DNA reads as TGTGTCACCGAGGGGTTCAAACCTGGGGCCAACGTCCTGACTTTC.

The chain carries TRBV27 and TRBJ2-1; possibly TRBD1 for D (5 bases). The DNA matches TRBJ2-7 better at its end, which makes the J call doubtful. The CDR3 loop spans 14 amino acids. The V gene's germline CDR1 is MNHEY and CDR2 SMNVEV (reference sequence). The CDR3 sequence: CASSSRQSPYEQYF. Here the CDR3 DNA reads TGTGCCAGCAGTTCAAGACAGAGTCCCTACGAGCAGTACTTC.

The chain couples TRBV10-3 to TRBJ2-6, with D uncertain. Trimming cost V 5 bases and J 0 bases, with 5 bases left between them. Germline CDR1 reads ENHRY; CDR2 reads SYGVKD. The CDR3 is made up of 14 amino acids. The CDR3 sequence is CAISPGSGANVLTF. As DNA, the CDR3 is TGTGCCATCAGTCCAGGCTCTGGGGCCAACGTCCTGACTTTC.

The chain carries TRBV7-8 and TRBJ2-1; the match to TRBD1 covers 9 bases. Looked up from germline, CDR1 is SGHVS and CDR2 is FQNEAQ. Trimming removed 5 bases from V and 3 bases from J; junction bases left unmatched: 8. CDR3 size: 16 residues. The CDR3 is CASSHAGTGRYNEQFF. The DNA of the CDR3 is TGTGCCAGCAGCCACGCCGGGACAGGGCGCTACAATGAGCAGTTCTTC.

The chain is built from TRBV27 and TRBJ2-2; D remains ambiguous. V lost 2 bases, J lost 7 bases, and 5 bases lay in between. The length of the CDR3 is 12 residues. The germline gives CDR1 MNHEY, CDR2 SMNVEV (reference sequence). The DNA for the CDR3 is TGTGCCAGCAGTTTAAATAGCGGGGAGCTGTTTTTT. Residues: CASSLNSGELFF.

The genes are TRBV29-1 and TRBJ2-5; TRBD1 matches 7 bases. The end of the DNA is better explained by TRBJ2-7, so the J call may be wrong. Germline CDR1 and CDR2: SQVTM and ANQGSEA. The CDR3 is made up of 14 amino acids. The CDR3 is CSVSTGSRPYEQYF. The CDR3 nucleotides are TGCAGCGTTTCGACAGGGTCTCGTCCCTACGAGCAGTACTTC.

This clonotype was found a few times. The CDR3 region is CASSQDRDGAYEQYF. Here the CDR3 DNA reads TGCGCCAGCAGCCAAGATCGGGACGGTGCCTACGAGCAGTACTTC. The J gene is TRBJ2-5, the V gene TRBV4-3; either TRBD1 or TRBD2 may supply D (5 bases each). The J call may be incorrect, as the DNA end agrees better with TRBJ2-7. CDR1 and CDR2 from the germline V gene are LGHNA and YSLEER. The CDR3 extends over 15 amino acids.

This clonotype was counted between two and nine times. The CDR3 here is CASSQSGGARNEQFF. CDR3 in DNA: TGTGCCAGCAGCCAGAGCGGGGGGGCGAGGAATGAGCAGTTCTTC. The chain recombines TRBV7-9 with TRBJ2-1; 10 nucleotides match TRBD2. Germline lookup yields CDR1 SEHNR and CDR2 FQNEAQ (reference sequence). Losses at the gene ends were 5 bases for V and 7 bases for J; bases not matched to a gene: 8. This CDR3 region has 15 residues. Based on the CDR3 plus reference TRBV7-9 and TRBJ2-1, the full variable domain is DTGVSQNPRHKITKRGQNVTFRCDPISEHNRLYWYRQTLGQGPEFLTYFQNEAQLEKSRLLSDRFSAERPKGSFSTLEIQRTEQGDSAMYLCASSQSGGARNEQFFGPGTRLTVL.

V usage is TRBV29-1 and J usage is TRBJ1-2; 7 nucleotides match TRBD1. V shed 0 bases and J 7 bases; nucleotides not matched to a gene: 5. Germline CDR1 and CDR2: SQVTM and ANQGSEA. The length of the CDR3 is 13 residues. The CDR3 protein is CSVEDQGQSGYTF. The DNA of the CDR3 is TGCAGCGTTGAAGATCAGGGACAGAGTGGCTACACCTTC. Combining the CDR3 with reference TRBV29-1 and TRBJ1-2 gives the whole variable domain SAVISQKPSRDICQRGTSLTIQCQVDSQVTMMFWYRQQPGQSLTLIATANQGSEATYESGFVIDKFPISRPNLTFSTLTVSNMSPEDSSIYLCSVEDQGQSGYTFGSGTRLTVV.

With respect to this clonotype: The CDR3 ends on some other residue instead of the conserved phenylalanine or tryptophan, so this is likely a read error. Here the CDR3 DNA reads TGTGCCAGCAGCCATTCCGGGACTAGCGGATACAATGAGCAGTTCCTC. Translated: CASSHSGTSGYNEQFL. V and J are TRBV6-5 and TRBJ2-1, with TRBD2 identical over 11 bases. CDR3 length: 16 amino acids. The V segment lost 6 bases and the J segment 4 bases; nucleotides outside the gene matches: 8. Germline V lookup: CDR1 MNHEY, CDR2 SVGAGI.

This clonotype was observed a handful of times. This rearrangement joins TRBV7-6 to TRBJ1-1; TRBD1 agrees at 7 bases. Trimming took 7 bases from V and 0 from J; bases not matched to a gene: 17. The CDR3 spans 18 residues. Germline loops: CDR1 SGHVS, CDR2 FNYEAQ. CDR3 nucleotide sequence: TGTGCCAGCAAACAAGAATGGGACAGTGGGTTCATGAACACTGAAGCTTTCTTT. Its translation: CASKQEWDSGFMNTEAFF.

This chain joins TRBV29-1 and TRBJ2-5, with 14 bases fitting TRBD2. Germline trimming cut 7 bases from V and 4 bases from J; bases unmatched to any gene: 5. This CDR3 is 14 amino acids long. CDR1 is SQVTM, CDR2 ANQGSEA, per germline. The DNA of the CDR3 is TGCAGCGCCGCCGGGACTAGCGGGAGAGAGACCCAGTACTTC. It translates to CSAAGTSGRETQYF.

CDR3 sequence: CSARVGLGPLHF. CDR3 in DNA: TGCAGTGCTAGAGTTGGACTGGGCCCCCTCCACTTT. This chain connects TRBV20-1 to TRBJ1-6; D is unclear. The CDR3 has 12 amino acids. Per germline, CDR1 DFQATT and CDR2 SNEGSKA (reference sequence). V was shortened by 1 base and J by 13 bases, with 11 bases between the two germline ends.

This clonotype was seen at least ten times. The V and J genes are TRBV2 and TRBJ2-2; TRBD2 aligns across 10 bases. There are 16 residues in the CDR3. Germline V CDR1 and CDR2: SNHLY, FYNNEI. Trimming took 6 bases from V and 2 from J; bases not matched to a gene: 6. The CDR3 loop reads CASSPGLAINTGELFF. CDR3 nucleotide sequence: TGTGCCAGCAGCCCGGGACTAGCGATTAACACCGGGGAGCTGTTTTTT.

V usage is TRBV5-1 and J usage is TRBJ2-6; D is unclear. V lost 4 bases, J lost 0 bases, and 14 bases lay in between. Looked up from germline, CDR1 is SGHRS and CDR2 is YFSETQ. The CDR3 sequence is 17 residues long. The CDR3 DNA is TGCGCCAGCAGCCTACTTCCACAGCGCTCTGGGGCCAACGTCCTGACTTTC. It encodes CASSLLPQRSGANVLTF.

V is TRBV20-1 and J is TRBJ2-7, with D perhaps TRBD1 (5 bases). V was trimmed by 4 bases and J by 3 bases, leaving 7 bases between them. The germline V gene has CDR1 DFQATT and CDR2 SNEGSKA (reference sequence). The CDR3 is made up of 11 amino acids. The chain's CDR3 is CSATGNYEQYF. The CDR3 DNA sequence: TGCAGTGCTACAGGGAACTACGAGCAGTACTTC.

The chain has TRBV15 and TRBJ1-1, with D tentatively TRBD1 (6 bases). CDR1 is LNHNV, CDR2 YYDKDF, per germline (reference sequence). The CDR3 length is 15 residues. The germline V and J ends were trimmed by 3 bases and 2 bases, with 13 bases remaining between them. The CDR3 DNA sequence: TGTGCCACCAGCAGTACCCTGACAGGCAACACTGAAGCTTTCTTT. Its protein product is CATSSTLTGNTEAFF.

This clonotype was detected only a few times. The rearrangement links TRBV4-1 to TRBJ2-7; D gene ambiguous. Judging by the DNA end, TRBJ2-1 fits better; the J call may be wrong. The CDR3 spans 13 residues. Germline values: CDR1 MGHRA, CDR2 YSYEKL. CDR3 sequence (DNA): TGCGCCAGCAGCCAGAGATTTTCGTATGAGCAGTTCTTC. It encodes CASSQRFSYEQFF.

This clonotype was counted between two and nine times. The chain couples TRBV29-1 to TRBJ2-4; 9 positions match TRBD2. The CDR3 spans 14 residues. Trimming removed 6 bases from V and 7 bases from J; junction bases left unmatched: 10. Germline lookup yields CDR1 SQVTM and CDR2 ANQGSEA. As DNA, the CDR3 is TGCAGCGTCGCCGGGACTAGCATGTCGAACATTCAGTACTTC. This encodes CSVAGTSMSNIQYF.

The chain employs TRBV7-3 and TRBJ2-1; tentative D call: TRBD2 (7 bases). The V end was cut by 2 bases, the J end by 6 bases, with 14 bases between. The CDR3 loop spans 15 amino acids. CDR1 is SGHTA, CDR2 FQGTGA, per germline. The CDR3 protein is CASSLQGGAGNEQFF. The CDR3 bases are TGTGCCAGCAGCTTACAAGGGGGGGCGGGCAATGAGCAGTTCTTC.

This clonotype was detected only once. This rearrangement joins TRBV20-1 to TRBJ2-7, with D tentatively TRBD2 (5 bases). The germline CDR1 and CDR2 sequences are DFQATT and SNEGSKA (reference sequence). Trimming removed 6 bases at V and 0 bases at J, with 6 bases between. The CDR3 is 11 residues long. The CDR3 spells CSAEVSYEQYF. The CDR3 region has the DNA TGCAGTGCGGAGGTCTCCTACGAGCAGTACTTC.

This chain uses TRBV5-4 with TRBJ2-7; 8 nucleotides match TRBD2. After removal of 8 bases from V and 3 bases from J, the junction contained 1 base not matched to a gene. Germline CDR1 reads SGHNT; CDR2 reads YYREEE (reference sequence). There are 11 residues in the CDR3. CDR3 sequence reads: CARLADYEQYF. The DNA for the CDR3 is TGTGCCAGACTAGCGGACTACGAGCAGTACTTC.

The rearrangement links TRBV3-1 to TRBJ2-3, with 7 positions matching TRBD1. CDR1 and CDR2 from the germline V gene are LGHDT and YNNKEL (reference sequence). J was trimmed by 3 bases and V by 3 bases; bases with no gene match: 6. The CDR3 is 15 amino acids. CDR3 amino acids: CASSHPWTGTDTQYF. CDR3 sequence (DNA): TGTGCCAGCAGCCACCCCTGGACAGGAACAGATACGCAGTATTTT.

The rearrangement uses TRBV18 and TRBJ2-4, with D possibly being TRBD2 (6 bases). The germline V gene encodes CDR1 KGHSH and CDR2 LQKENI. The CDR3 spans 17 residues. V dropped 1 base and J dropped 0 bases, with 13 bases sitting between them. The CDR3 protein is CASSPLTGGLAKNIQYF. The CDR3 bases are TGTGCCAGCTCACCACTCACCGGGGGTCTAGCCAAAAACATTCAGTACTTC.

The chain is built from TRBV10-3 and TRBJ2-7, with TRBD2 as a possible D gene (7 bases). Germline assignment: CDR1 ENHRY and CDR2 SYGVKD. V was cut by 1 base and J by 4 bases, with 17 bases left in between. The CDR3 runs 16 residues. As DNA, the CDR3 is TGTGCCATCAGTGAGTTGGGGGGGCTGAGGCTTTACGAGCAGTACTTC. As protein: CAISELGGLRLYEQYF.

The chain links TRBV12-3 or TRBV12-4 to TRBJ1-1, with 10 bases that match TRBD1. This CDR3 has 16 amino acids. V lost 7 bases, J lost 1 base, and 9 bases stayed unmatched. The CDR3 coding sequence is TGTGCCAGCAAGCTAAGGACAGGGGGGTGGAACACTGAAGCTTTCTTT. Translation: CASKLRTGGWNTEAFF.